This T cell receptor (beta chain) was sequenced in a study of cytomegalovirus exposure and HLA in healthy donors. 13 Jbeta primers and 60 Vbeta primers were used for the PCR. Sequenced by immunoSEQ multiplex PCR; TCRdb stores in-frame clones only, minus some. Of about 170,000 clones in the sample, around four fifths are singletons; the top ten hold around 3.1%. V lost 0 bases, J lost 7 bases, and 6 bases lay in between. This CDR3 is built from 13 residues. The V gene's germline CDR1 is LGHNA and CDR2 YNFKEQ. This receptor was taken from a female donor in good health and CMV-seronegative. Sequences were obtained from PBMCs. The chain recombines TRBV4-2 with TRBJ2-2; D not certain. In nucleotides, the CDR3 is TGTGCCAGCAGCCAAGATCAGGTCGGGGAGCTGTTTTTT. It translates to CASSQDQVGELFF.